One sample yielded the 5 T cell receptor beta chains listed below, sequenced in a study of blood T cells in healthy people across ages. A sample-barcoded 5' primer and a J-beta primer mix were used in a second PCR of roughly 6 to 11 cycles. TCRdb re-analysed the 5' RACE reads in MiXCR, keeping a single row per CDR3 protein. The repertoire holds a few hundred thousand distinct CDR3 sequences, roughly half seen once, with approximately 51% in the top ten. The specimen sequenced was blood. Receptor source: a man aged 60 to 69 in good health.

This chain joins TRBV3-1 and TRBJ1-1; a weak D match, TRBD1 (5 bases). The CDR3 runs to 14 residues. With 2 bases removed from V and 3 bases from J, the gap between germline ends came to 10 bases. Germline V gene data show CDR1 as LGHDT and CDR2 as YNNKEL (reference sequence). CDR3 in DNA: TGTGCCAGCAGCCAATCAGGGATCCACACTGAAGCTTTCTTT. It translates to CASSQSGIHTEAFF. Variable domain in full (rest from reference TRBV3-1 and TRBJ1-1): DTAVSQTPKYLVTQMGNDKSIKCEQNLGHDTMYWYKQDSKKFLKIMFSYNNKELIINETVPNRFSPKSPDKAHLNLHINSLELGDSAVYFCASSQSGIHTEAFFGQGTRLTVV.

Details on this clonotype: An end of the junction does not agree with germline; a read error may underlie this. This rearrangement joins TRBV7-7 to TRBJ2-3; the D is unclear. The CDR3 runs to 14 residues. Germline V CDR1 and CDR2: SSHAT, FNYEAQ (reference sequence). DNA for the CDR3: TGTGCTAGCAGCCCAACTCCCCCTTCGGATACGCAGTATTTT. This gives the protein CASSPTPPSDTQYF.

This clonotype was picked up one time. The V and J genes are TRBV5-1 and TRBJ2-3, with D possibly called TRBD1 or TRBD2 (6 bases each). CDR1 SGHRS and CDR2 YFSETQ come from the germline V gene. CDR3 length equals 14 residues. Trimming stripped 4 bases from V and 6 bases from J, with 15 bases between. CDR3 protein: CASSAGPGADTQYF. The DNA for the CDR3 is TGCGCCAGCAGCGCGGGACCGGGGGCCGATACGCAGTATTTT.

This clonotype was recorded a few times. This rearrangement joins TRBV7-8 to TRBJ2-7, with D perhaps TRBD2 (7 bases). The V gene's germline CDR1 is SGHVS and CDR2 FQNEAQ. The length of the CDR3 is 12 residues. V lost 6 bases and J 8 bases, leaving 14 bases between the germline ends. This chain's CDR3 is CASRQRGGKQYF. Written as DNA, the CDR3 is TGTGCCAGCAGACAGAGGGGGGGCAAGCAGTACTTC.

The chain links TRBV28 to TRBJ2-5, with D perhaps TRBD1 or TRBD2 (5 bases each). The V gene's germline CDR1 is MDHEN and CDR2 SYDVKM. Trimming removed 2 bases from V and 5 bases from J, with 18 bases in between. The CDR3 consists of 16 residues. CDR3 bases: TGTGCCAGCAGTTTACCCCTAGGGACGGATGGGGAGACCCAGTACTTC. Translating gives CASSLPLGTDGETQYF.